What follows are 25 T cell receptor beta chains derived from one specimen sequenced in a study of blood T cells in healthy people across ages (dated by TCRdb to between 2014 and 2017). Library construction relied on 5' RACE. TCRdb names Illumina HiSeq 2500 as the instrument used. A second 7 to 11 cycle PCR used a sample-barcoded 5' primer and a J-beta primer mix. Through fastp at Q25 and MiXCR, TCRdb rebuilt clones from the public reads, retaining in-frame beta chains. Rows with a matching CDR3 protein are joined into one entry that keeps the most common DNA and genes. The table for this sample lists more than 1,000,000 distinct CDR3 sequences; 20% to 25% of them were counted only once. The top ten clones comprise approximately 0.71% of the sample. This same sample was also part of a study on T cells of mothers and their children.

The specimen was blood. The origin of the receptors is a girl aged 2-10 years in good health.

This clonotype occurred a few times. This sequence joins TRBV20-1 and TRBJ1-3; no firm D call. V lost 0 bases and J lost 0, with 18 bases in between. From germline, CDR1 is DFQATT and CDR2 SNEGSKA (reference sequence). The CDR3 length is 18 residues. The CDR3 spells CSARDLSHDVISGNTIYF. DNA of the CDR3: TGCAGTGCTAGAGATCTTTCGCATGACGTAATCTCTGGAAACACCATATATTTT.

The chain is built from TRBV20-1 and TRBJ2-5; possibly TRBD2 for D (6 bases). Germline-derived CDR1 and CDR2 are DFQATT and SNEGSKA (reference sequence). The CDR3 sequence is 13 residues long. V was shortened by 6 bases and J by 1 base, with 12 bases between the two germline ends. The CDR3 is CSARRGFQETQYF. The CDR3 DNA follows: TGCAGTGCGAGACGGGGGTTCCAAGAGACCCAGTACTTC.

The CDR3 nucleotides are TGCAGTGGAAAGGGGGCTACCGAGCAGTACTTC. It specifies CSGKGATEQYF. This chain links TRBV20-1 with TRBJ2-7; 7 bases match TRBD1. The CDR3 is 11 residues long. J gave up 6 bases and V 7 bases, and 6 bases lay outside the gene matches. Per the germline V gene, CDR1 is DFQATT and CDR2 is SNEGSKA (reference sequence).

This clonotype was seen a few times. This chain uses TRBV3-1 with TRBJ2-7; the match to TRBD2 covers 10 bases. V lost 1 base and J lost 2; bases outside the gene matches: 5. Per the germline V gene, CDR1 is LGHDT and CDR2 is YNNKEL (reference sequence). The CDR3 is 16 residues long. CDR3 protein: CASSQVSAGGPYEQYF. In nucleotides, the CDR3 is TGTGCCAGCAGCCAAGTCTCAGCGGGAGGGCCCTACGAGCAGTACTTC.

The gene calls are TRBV9 and TRBJ2-7; unclear D gene. V lost 2 bases to trimming and J lost 1 base, with 7 bases between them. Germline assignment: CDR1 SGDLS and CDR2 YYNGEE. This CDR3 is 13 amino acids long. The CDR3 DNA sequence: TGTGCCAGCAGCGTCGGACCGTCCTACGAGCAGTACTTC. Translating it yields CASSVGPSYEQYF. Using reference TRBV9 and TRBJ2-7 for the parts outside the CDR3, the full variable domain is DSGVTQTPKHLITATGQRVTLRCSPRSGDLSVYWYQQSLDQGLQFLIQYYNGEERAKGNILERFSAQQFPDLHSELNLSSLELGDSALYFCASSVGPSYEQYFGPGTRLTVT.

V usage is TRBV10-3 and J usage is TRBJ1-1, with a tentative D call TRBD1 (5 bases). Germline values: CDR1 ENHRY, CDR2 SYGVKD. The V end was cut by 0 bases, the J end by 4 bases, with 12 bases between. CDR3 length: 15 residues. The CDR3 spells CAISESGVVATEAFF. The DNA of the CDR3 is TGTGCCATCAGTGAGTCGGGGGTGGTAGCCACTGAAGCTTTCTTT.

The CDR3 protein is CASSQASGRVYEQYF. CDR3 coding DNA: TGCGCCAGCAGCCAAGCTAGCGGGAGGGTCTACGAGCAGTACTTC. The chain joins TRBV4-1 to TRBJ2-7; 12 bases map to TRBD2. The CDR3 consists of 15 residues. The germline V gene encodes CDR1 MGHRA and CDR2 YSYEKL. Trimming took 1 base from V and 3 from J; bases not matched to a gene: 1.

The chain joins TRBV14 to TRBJ1-6; 9 bases are shared with TRBD1. CDR1 SGHDN and CDR2 FVKESK come from the germline V gene. V was pared by 3 bases and J by 9 bases, with 6 bases of the junction left unmatched. This CDR3 has 15 residues. The CDR3 is CASSQVDRGISPLHF. In nucleotides, the CDR3 is TGTGCCAGCAGCCAGGTGGACAGGGGAATTTCACCCCTCCACTTT.

The chain uses TRBV12-3 or TRBV12-4 and TRBJ1-5; D is uncertain. Trimming removed 3 bases from V and 3 bases from J, with 12 bases in between. The CDR3 has 15 residues. DNA for the CDR3: TGTGCCAGCAGTTTCAGCGGGGTTGACAATCAGCCCCAGCATTTT. Protein sequence: CASSFSGVDNQPQHF.

The V and J genes are TRBV5-6 and TRBJ2-1; D remains unclear. Germline CDR1 SGHDT, CDR2 YYEEEE. The CDR3 is 14 amino acids. The V gene lost 5 bases and the J gene lost 4 bases, with 13 bases spanning the gap. CDR3 in DNA: TGTGCCAGCAGTCCGGGTGTAGTTTACAATGAGCAGTTCTTC. Amino acid sequence: CASSPGVVYNEQFF.

The chain recombines TRBV19 with TRBJ2-1, with D tentatively TRBD2 (6 bases). This CDR3 is 16 amino acids long. Germline CDR1 reads LNHDA; CDR2 reads SQIVND (reference sequence). V gave up 4 bases and J gave up 9 bases, with 22 bases separating them. The CDR3 region is CASSTSTSGGSGEQFF. CDR3 bases: TGTGCCAGTAGTACCTCGACTAGTGGGGGGAGTGGTGAGCAGTTCTTC.

This clonotype was seen a few times. V gene TRBV7-9 combines with J gene TRBJ1-1, with a weak D call TRBD1 (6 bases). The CDR3 contains 14 residues. The germline V gene encodes CDR1 SEHNR and CDR2 FQNEAQ (reference sequence). Deletions cut 1 base from V and 4 bases from J, with 10 bases between. CDR3 nucleotides: TGTGCCAGCAGCTTAGACAGGGTCTCCACTGAAGCTTTCTTT. Amino acid sequence: CASSLDRVSTEAFF.

The chain uses TRBV3-1 and TRBJ2-4; D is undetermined. The CDR3 is 15 amino acids. The germline V gene has CDR1 LGHDT and CDR2 YNNKEL (reference sequence). V was clipped by 4 bases and J by 6 bases, with 16 bases between them. The CDR3 sequence: CASSPRPDFINIQYF. The CDR3, as DNA: TGTGCCAGCAGCCCACGGCCGGATTTTATAAACATTCAGTACTTC.

The chain employs TRBV7-3 and TRBJ2-1; the match to TRBD2 covers 10 bases. The CDR3 sequence is 16 residues long. Per germline, CDR1 SGHTA and CDR2 FQGTGA. V lost 4 bases to trimming and J lost 8 bases; unmatched junction nucleotides: 11. The CDR3 reads CASSSSSGSPGDEQFF. The CDR3 DNA follows: TGTGCCAGCAGCTCCTCTAGCGGGAGTCCCGGGGATGAGCAGTTCTTC.

This clonotype was seen a handful of times. This rearrangement joins TRBV20-1 to TRBJ2-1; D possibly corresponds to TRBD2 (6 bases). From germline, CDR1 is DFQATT and CDR2 SNEGSKA (reference sequence). The V end lost 3 bases, the J end lost 2 bases, and 11 bases lay between the germline ends. The CDR3 contains 14 residues. The CDR3 protein is CSASGSGTYNEQFF. CDR3 DNA: TGCAGTGCTAGTGGTAGCGGAACCTACAATGAGCAGTTCTTC.

The V and J genes are TRBV29-1 and TRBJ2-7, with D tentatively TRBD1 (5 bases). Germline CDR1 is SQVTM and CDR2 is ANQGSEA. V was pared by 4 bases and J by 5 bases, with 9 bases between. This CDR3 has 11 residues. CDR3 sequence reads: CSVVSGNEQYF. For the CDR3, the DNA is TGCAGCGTTGTCTCAGGGAACGAGCAGTACTTC.

V usage is TRBV7-8 and J usage is TRBJ2-5; 14 bases fit TRBD2. The J call could be wrong; TRBJ2-1 is a better fit for the DNA end. The CDR3 is made up of 16 amino acids. CDR1 and CDR2 (germline): SGHVS, FQNEAQ. The CDR3 coding sequence is TGTGCCAGCAGCTTAGCAAGACTAGCGGGGGGGTATGAGCAGTTCTTC. It is translated as CASSLARLAGGYEQFF.

This rearrangement joins TRBV6-6 to TRBJ2-7, with D perhaps TRBD1 (5 bases). The CDR3 spans 14 residues. V was shortened by 4 bases and J by 2 bases, with 12 bases between the two germline ends. Germline lookup yields CDR1 MNHNY and CDR2 SVGAGI (reference sequence). In DNA form, the CDR3 reads TGTGCCAGCAGTTTCTCAGCAGGGACCTACGAGCAGTACTTC. Translation: CASSFSAGTYEQYF.

The sample holds many counts of this clonotype. The CDR3 protein is CASSLGTGYEQYF. CDR3 nucleotides: TGTGCCAGCAGCTTAGGGACAGGCTACGAGCAGTACTTC. This sequence joins TRBV11-2 and TRBJ2-7, with 7 positions matching TRBD1. Germline V gene data show CDR1 as SGHAT and CDR2 as FQNNGV. J gave up 3 bases and V 1 base, and 0 bases lay outside the gene matches. The CDR3 is made up of 13 amino acids.

The J gene is TRBJ1-3, the V gene TRBV11-3; D perhaps matches TRBD1 (5 bases). The germline V and J ends were trimmed by 4 bases and 6 bases, with 22 bases remaining between them. CDR3 length: 17 residues. The V gene's germline CDR1 is SGHNT and CDR2 YENEEA. The CDR3 nucleotides are TGTGCCAGCAGCTCGTGGGCGTCCGGGGGGATGGCAAACACCATATATTTT. Residues: CASSSWASGGMANTIYF.

V gene TRBV28 combines with J gene TRBJ2-5; D remains ambiguous. The DNA end lines up better with TRBJ2-1; the J call may be wrong. Per the germline V gene, CDR1 is MDHEN and CDR2 is SYDVKM. This CDR3 has 14 amino acids. The CDR3 loop reads CASTRRWVIDEQFF. The CDR3 nucleotides are TGTGCCAGCACCCGGAGATGGGTTATAGATGAGCAGTTCTTC.

The rearrangement joins TRBV29-1 to TRBJ2-3, with TRBD1 as a possible D gene (6 bases). Trimming shortened V by 5 bases and J by 6 bases, and 15 bases separated the two germline ends. This CDR3 is 13 amino acids long. Germline-derived CDR1 and CDR2 are SQVTM and ANQGSEA. CDR3 coding DNA: TGCAGCGTTTTCGGAGACAGGCTGGATACGCAGTATTTT. Protein: CSVFGDRLDTQYF.

This clonotype was seen a handful of times. This chain connects TRBV12-3 or TRBV12-4 to TRBJ1-2; perhaps TRBD1 as D (6 bases). This CDR3 spans 11 amino acids. Trimming cost V 8 bases and J 7 bases, with 11 bases left between them. CDR3 residues: CASSYRVGYTF. The CDR3 coding sequence is TGTGCCAGCTCTTACAGGGTTGGCTACACCTTC.

This clonotype was counted between two and nine times. The chain combines TRBV5-4 with TRBJ2-5; 7 nucleotides align to TRBD1. Germline V gene lookup returns CDR1 SGHNT and CDR2 YYREEE (reference sequence). There are 14 residues in the CDR3. V trimming: 0 bases; J trimming: 5 bases; junction bases outside the gene matches: 4. The CDR3 nucleotides are TGTGCCAGCAGCTTGGGGGACAGCGAGGAGACCCAGTACTTC. Its protein is CASSLGDSEETQYF. The full variable domain, rest sourced from reference TRBV5-4 and TRBJ2-5, is ETGVTQSPTHLIKTRGQQVTLRCSSQSGHNTVSWYQQALGQGPQFIFQYYREEENGRGNFPPRFSGLQFPNYSSELNVNALELDDSALYLCASSLGDSEETQYFGPGTRLLVL.

The rearrangement joins TRBV9 to TRBJ2-7; D is uncertain. The V end was cut by 4 bases, the J end by 0 bases, with 11 bases between. Per germline, CDR1 SGDLS and CDR2 YYNGEE. The CDR3 runs 14 residues. The DNA for the CDR3 is TGTGCCAGCAGCCCCTACCGAAACTCCTACGAGCAGTACTTC. It is translated as CASSPYRNSYEQYF.